Given below is one T cell receptor (beta chain) in context. Assay used: immunoSEQ multiplex PCR; TCRdb lists only in-frame clones, some missing. The repertoire holds some 140,000 clones, around 85% seen once, with more than 3.5% in the top ten. The data were obtained in a study of blood T cell repertoires in COVID-19. The wider study: COVID-19 samples, acute and convalescent, were from the United States, Italy and Spain.

This CDR3 is 15 amino acids long. Germline V gene data show CDR1 as MNHEY and CDR2 as SVGEGT. V shed 5 bases and J shed 5 bases, with 15 bases lying between them. The chain carries TRBV6-2 or TRBV6-3 and TRBJ2-2; D is undetermined. Material for sequencing was peripheral blood. This clonotype was obtained from a human donor in a cohort sampled during active COVID-19. The CDR3: CASSQRLVGTGELFF. CDR3 in DNA: TGTGCCAGCAGTCAGCGACTGGTGGGTACCGGGGAGCTGTTTTTT.